These T cell receptor beta chains were read from a single sample in a study of CD4 and CD8 cells across lung adenocarcinoma regions. TCRdb fed the PCR reads into MiXCR, producing one record per CDR3 protein. The sample lists 13,000 or so distinct CDR3 sequences, less than 70% occurring once. Sequenced: CD8+ T cells from the margin of a lung tumor. The receptors shown here come from a female donor with lung adenocarcinoma. The CD4 and CD8 labels of this study may be unreliable. Each CDR3 is given with its conserved first and last residue. The D gene is left open where the match is weak. Only some rows state a clone size, as once, few, many or a class for expanded clones.

CDR3nt	CDR3aa	d_gene	v_gene	abundance	j_gene
TGCGCCAGCAGAGAGGGGCTGGGAGCCAAAAACACGCAGTATTTC	CASREGLGAKNTQYF	-	TRBV10-2	-	TRBJ2-3
TGTGCCAGCAGCTCACTAGCGGGGGGCCGAGGGGAGCAGTACTTC	CASSSLAGGRGEQYF	TRBD2	TRBV7-6	-	TRBJ2-7
TGTGCCAGCAGTGAAAGCGGGATGGCGGGAGAGACCCAGTACTTC	CASSESGMAGETQYF	TRBD2	TRBV6-1	-	TRBJ2-5
TGTGCCAGCAGCAAGGGGGCTAATTCACCCCTCCACTTT	CASSKGANSPLHF	TRBD1	TRBV6-1	-	TRBJ1-6
TGCGCGGGGCTCGGGGGCCGGGACCAAGGGTCCCAGTACTTC	CAGLGGRDQGSQYF	-	TRBV10-1	-	TRBJ2-5
TGTGCCAGCAGCTTCCGGGACAGGGTGGGCAATGAGCAGTTCTTC	CASSFRDRVGNEQFF	TRBD1	TRBV27	-	TRBJ2-1
TGCGCCAGCAGTGAGTCAGGGCGGGCGAACACCGGGGAGCTGTTTTTT	CASSESGRANTGELFF	-	TRBV10-1	once	TRBJ2-2
TGTGCCAGCGGTGACGCGGGCGGGGGGGCAGATACGCAGTACTTT	CASGDAGGGADTQYF	TRBD2	TRBV6-4	-	TRBJ2-3
TGTGCCACGGGGGAACGGGCCAAAAATATGCAGTACTTT	CATGERAKNMQYF	-	TRBV27	-	TRBJ2-3
TGTGCCACCAGCAGCGCAGCGATCCAAGAGACCCAGTACTTC	CATSSAAIQETQYF	-	TRBV15	-	TRBJ2-5
TGTGCCAGCAGTGAAGCAGGAGGCCCCAGGGACGAGCAGTACTTC	CASSEAGGPRDEQYF	-	TRBV6-1	-	TRBJ2-7
TGTGCCAGCAGCTGGGGGCAGGTGAATGAGCAGTTCTTC	CASSWGQVNEQFF	-	TRBV11-1	-	TRBJ2-1
TGTGCCAGCACCGACAGGGGACTGGGGGGGGGAGGCAAAAATATTCAGTATTTT	CASTDRGLGGGGKNIQYF	-	TRBV6-2/TRBV6-3	-	TRBJ2-3
TGTGCCAGCAGCTCCTCAGGGGATTCACCCCTCCACTTT	CASSSSGDSPLHF	-	TRBV7-2	many	TRBJ1-6
TGTGCTAGTGGTTTTGGACAGGGGCGCGAGACCCAGTACTTC	CASGFGQGRETQYF	TRBD1	TRBV12-5	-	TRBJ2-5
TGCGCCAGCAGACAGGGGGCCGGGGCCAAAAACATTCAGTACTTC	CASRQGAGAKNIQYF	TRBD1	TRBV10-2	many	TRBJ2-4
TGCGCCAGCACCTTGACTAGCGGGAGTGGGGAGACCCAGTTCTTC	CASTLTSGSGETQFF	TRBD2	TRBV5-1	-	TRBJ2-1
TGTGCCAGCAGCGCTGGGGGGGGGGGCAGCCAAGAGACGCAGTATTTT	CASSAGGGGSQETQYF	-	TRBV7-6	-	TRBJ2-3
TGTGCCAGCAGCGTTGCAGATTGGGCTAGCGCAGAGACCCAGTACTTC	CASSVADWASAETQYF	-	TRBV9	-	TRBJ2-5